This passage covers 10 T cell receptor beta chains from one sample sequenced in a study of Graves' ophthalmopathy and Graves' hyperthyroidism. RNA transcripts provided the template for amplifying TCR beta CDR3 regions. An opening RT-PCR round employed HTBI primers and preceded a second-round multiplex PCR. TCRdb itself ran the multiplex PCR reads through MiXCR, one entry per CDR3 protein. This table has about 740,000 distinct CDR3 sequences, roughly two fifths appearing once. The specimen was peripheral blood. Every receptor here comes from an adult man with Graves' ophthalmopathy.

This clonotype was recorded at least ten times. The V call is TRBV24-1, the J call TRBJ1-1; D uncertain. Germline CDR1 reads KGHDR; CDR2 reads SFDVKD. The CDR3 spans 13 residues. V was trimmed by 3 bases and J by 0 bases, leaving 4 bases between them. The CDR3 loop is CATSDPMNTEAFF. The CDR3 DNA follows: TGTGCCACCAGTGATCCCATGAACACTGAAGCTTTCTTT.

This clonotype was picked up one time. This sequence joins TRBV2 and TRBJ1-2; weak D call: TRBD1 (6 bases). Trimming cost V 9 bases and J 3 bases, with 11 bases left between them. The germline V gene encodes CDR1 SNHLY and CDR2 FYNNEI. There are 12 residues in the CDR3. The CDR3 here is CASYREDYGYTF. Written as DNA, the CDR3 is TGTGCCAGTTACAGGGAGGACTATGGCTACACCTTC.

This clonotype has a count of ten or more. The V gene is TRBV9, the J gene TRBJ1-6; no firm D call. Trimming took off 3 bases at V and 14 bases at J, with 15 bases between the two ends. Germline CDR1 SGDLS, CDR2 YYNGEE. The CDR3 contains 13 residues. CDR3 loop: CASSARPSSALHF. For the CDR3, the DNA is TGTGCCAGCAGCGCCCGACCGAGTTCGGCCCTCCACTTT.

This rearrangement joins TRBV7-8 to TRBJ2-2; 11 bases map to TRBD2. CDR1 and CDR2 (germline): SGHVS, FQNEAQ. After removal of 4 bases from V and 1 base from J, the junction contained 2 bases not matched to a gene. This CDR3 spans 16 amino acids. CDR3 sequence reads: CASSSSGRRNTGELFF. The CDR3 DNA reads as TGTGCCAGCAGCTCTAGCGGGAGGAGGAACACCGGGGAGCTGTTTTTT.

This clonotype was found a few times. At one end, the junction sequence differs from germline, possibly due to a read error. The CDR3: CASSQESPGPGNQPQHF. The CDR3, as DNA: TGCGCCAGCAGCCAAGAGTCGCCCGGGCCGGGCAATCAGCCCCAGCATTTT. V usage is TRBV7-2 and J usage is TRBJ1-5; D is ambiguous. This CDR3 region has 17 residues. The germline V gene encodes CDR1 SGHTA and CDR2 FQGNSA.

The chain carries TRBV10-2 and TRBJ2-7; no firm D call. The germline gives CDR1 WSHSY, CDR2 SAAADI. The V and J ends lost 11 bases and 2 bases respectively, with 28 bases between them. The CDR3 runs to 17 residues. CDR3 DNA: TGCGCCCTGTCTCTCCAGACGGGCCTCCCAATTACCTACGAGCAGTACTTC. Protein: CALSLQTGLPITYEQYF.

This clonotype has a handful of counts. At one of its ends the junction is not consistent with the germline gene, which may arise from a read error. V gene TRBV10-3 combines with J gene TRBJ2-7, with TRBD1 matching over 7 bases. The germline V gene has CDR1 ENHRY and CDR2 SYGVKD. The CDR3 sequence is 14 residues long. DNA of the CDR3: TGTGCCAGCAGTTACGCACAGGGGACCTACGAGCAGTACTTC. As protein: CASSYAQGTYEQYF.

This clonotype came up a few times. This chain connects TRBV25-1 to TRBJ2-7; 10 bases fit TRBD1. CDR1 is MGHDK, CDR2 SYGVNS, per germline. The CDR3 length is 14 residues. V trimming: 5 bases; J trimming: 5 bases; junction bases outside the gene matches: 6. CDR3 nucleotide sequence: TGTGCCAGCAGTTGGGGACAGGGGAGGAACGAGCAGTACTTC. This gives the protein CASSWGQGRNEQYF.

V is TRBV25-1 and J is TRBJ1-1; maybe TRBD1 (5 bases). The CDR3 is 14 amino acids. Looked up from germline, CDR1 is MGHDK and CDR2 is SYGVNS. V was shortened by 1 base and J by 7 bases, with 13 bases between the two germline ends. Written as DNA, the CDR3 is TGTGCCAGCAGTGAATTGGCAGGGTCCGGTGAAGCTTTCTTT. Residues: CASSELAGSGEAFF.

As regards this clonotype: A junction boundary mismatches the germline segment, possibly from a read error. The chain employs TRBV25-1 and TRBJ2-2; D is possibly TRBD2 (6 bases). In germline, CDR1 is MGHDK, CDR2 SYGVNS. The CDR3 has 12 amino acids. This CDR3 is CASSVPPGGLFF. CDR3 nucleotides: TGTGCCAGCAGTGTACCCCCCGGGGGGCTGTTTTTT. Full variable domain (missing parts from reference TRBV25-1 and TRBJ2-2): EADIYQTPRYLVIGTGKKITLECSQTMGHDKMYWYQQDPGMELHLIHYSYGVNSTEKGDLSSESTVSRIRTEHFPLTLESARPSHTSQYLCASSVPPGGLFFGEGSRLTVL.